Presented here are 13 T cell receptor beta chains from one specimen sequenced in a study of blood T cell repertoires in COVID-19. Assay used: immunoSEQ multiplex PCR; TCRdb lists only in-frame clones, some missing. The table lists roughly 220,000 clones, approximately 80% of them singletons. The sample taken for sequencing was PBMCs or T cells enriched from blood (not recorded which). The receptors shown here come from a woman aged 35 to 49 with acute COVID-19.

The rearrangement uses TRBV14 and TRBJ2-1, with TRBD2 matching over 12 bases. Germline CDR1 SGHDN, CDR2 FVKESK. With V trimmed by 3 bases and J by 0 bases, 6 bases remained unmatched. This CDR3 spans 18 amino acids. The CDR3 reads CASSHFGLAGSSYNEQFF. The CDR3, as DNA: TGTGCCAGCAGCCACTTCGGACTAGCGGGAAGCTCCTACAATGAGCAGTTCTTC.

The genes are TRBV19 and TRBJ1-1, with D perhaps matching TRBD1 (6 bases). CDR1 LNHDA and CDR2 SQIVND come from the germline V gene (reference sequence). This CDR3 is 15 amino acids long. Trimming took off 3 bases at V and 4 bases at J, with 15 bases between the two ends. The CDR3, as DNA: TGTGCCAGTAGTATGTATGGGGGCCCGACCACTGAAGCTTTCTTT. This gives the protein CASSMYGGPTTEAFF.

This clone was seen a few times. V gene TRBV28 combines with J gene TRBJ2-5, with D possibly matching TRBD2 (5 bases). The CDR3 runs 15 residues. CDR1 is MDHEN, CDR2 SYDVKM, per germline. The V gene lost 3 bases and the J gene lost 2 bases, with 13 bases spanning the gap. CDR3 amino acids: CASSFSQRRQETQYF. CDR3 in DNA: TGTGCCAGCAGTTTCTCCCAGAGGAGGCAAGAGACCCAGTACTTC.

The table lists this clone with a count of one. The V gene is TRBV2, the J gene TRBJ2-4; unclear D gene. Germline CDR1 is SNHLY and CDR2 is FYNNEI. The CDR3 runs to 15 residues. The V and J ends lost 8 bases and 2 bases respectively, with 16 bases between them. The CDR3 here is CASLPVSYPKNIQYF. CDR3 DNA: TGTGCCAGCCTACCTGTCTCCTACCCCAAAAACATTCAGTACTTC.

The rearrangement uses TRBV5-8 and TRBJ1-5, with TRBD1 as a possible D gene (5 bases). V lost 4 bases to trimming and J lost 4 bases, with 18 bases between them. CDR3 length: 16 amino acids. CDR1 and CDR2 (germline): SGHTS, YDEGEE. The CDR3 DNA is TGTGCCAGCAGCCCGGGGACTTTCCGAAGAAATCAGCCCCAGCATTTT. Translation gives CASSPGTFRRNQPQHF.

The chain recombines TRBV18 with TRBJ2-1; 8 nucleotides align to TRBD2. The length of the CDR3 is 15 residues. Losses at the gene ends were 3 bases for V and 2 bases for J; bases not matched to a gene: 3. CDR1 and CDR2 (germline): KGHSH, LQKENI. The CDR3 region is CASSPGGAAYNEQFF. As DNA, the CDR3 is TGTGCCAGCTCACCCGGGGGGGCGGCCTACAATGAGCAGTTCTTC.

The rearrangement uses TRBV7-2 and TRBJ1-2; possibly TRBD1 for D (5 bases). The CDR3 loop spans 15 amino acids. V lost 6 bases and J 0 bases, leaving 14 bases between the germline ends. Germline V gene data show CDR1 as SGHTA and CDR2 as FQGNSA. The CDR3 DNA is TGTGCCAGCAGACCAGGGCCCACCTCTAACTATGGCTACACCTTC. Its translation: CASRPGPTSNYGYTF.

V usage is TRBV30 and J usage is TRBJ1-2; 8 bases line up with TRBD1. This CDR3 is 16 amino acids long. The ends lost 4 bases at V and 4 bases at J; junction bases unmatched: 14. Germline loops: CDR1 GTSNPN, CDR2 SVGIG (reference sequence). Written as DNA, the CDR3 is TGTGCCTGGAACCCTCAACAAACAGGGGGTGGCTATGGCTACACCTTC. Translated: CAWNPQQTGGGYGYTF.

The CDR3 coding sequence is TGTGCCAGCAGCCGCCGGGACAGCATCTCCTACGAGCAGTACTTC. It yields the protein CASSRRDSISYEQYF. The chain links TRBV5-4 to TRBJ2-7; 7 positions agree with TRBD1. The CDR3 runs to 15 residues. The V gene's germline CDR1 is SGHNT and CDR2 YYREEE (reference sequence). V dropped 4 bases and J dropped 0; count of bases not matched to a gene: 7.

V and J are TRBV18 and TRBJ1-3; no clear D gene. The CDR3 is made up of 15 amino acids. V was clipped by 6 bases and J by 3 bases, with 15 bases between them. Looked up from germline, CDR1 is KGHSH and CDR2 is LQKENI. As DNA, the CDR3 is TGTGCCAGCTCCGCTGGAGTGAGCTATGGAAACACCATATATTTT. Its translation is CASSAGVSYGNTIYF.

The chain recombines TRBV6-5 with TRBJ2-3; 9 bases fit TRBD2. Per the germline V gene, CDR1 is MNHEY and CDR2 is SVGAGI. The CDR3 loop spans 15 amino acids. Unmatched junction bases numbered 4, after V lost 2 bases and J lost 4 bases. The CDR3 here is CASSYVAGGADTQYF. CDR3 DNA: TGTGCCAGCAGTTACGTTGCGGGAGGGGCAGATACGCAGTATTTT.

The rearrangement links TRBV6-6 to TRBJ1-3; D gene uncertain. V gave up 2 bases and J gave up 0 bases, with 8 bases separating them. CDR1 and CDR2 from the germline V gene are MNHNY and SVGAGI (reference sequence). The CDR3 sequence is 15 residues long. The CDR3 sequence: CASSYEGNSGNTIYF. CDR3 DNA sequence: TGTGCCAGCAGTTACGAGGGCAACTCTGGAAACACCATATATTTT.

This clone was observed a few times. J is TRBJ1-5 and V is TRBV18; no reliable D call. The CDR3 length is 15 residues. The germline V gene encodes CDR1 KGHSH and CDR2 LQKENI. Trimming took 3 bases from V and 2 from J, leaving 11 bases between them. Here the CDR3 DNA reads TGTGCCAGCTCACCGTTTGAGTCCCGCAATCAGCCCCAGCATTTT. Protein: CASSPFESRNQPQHF.